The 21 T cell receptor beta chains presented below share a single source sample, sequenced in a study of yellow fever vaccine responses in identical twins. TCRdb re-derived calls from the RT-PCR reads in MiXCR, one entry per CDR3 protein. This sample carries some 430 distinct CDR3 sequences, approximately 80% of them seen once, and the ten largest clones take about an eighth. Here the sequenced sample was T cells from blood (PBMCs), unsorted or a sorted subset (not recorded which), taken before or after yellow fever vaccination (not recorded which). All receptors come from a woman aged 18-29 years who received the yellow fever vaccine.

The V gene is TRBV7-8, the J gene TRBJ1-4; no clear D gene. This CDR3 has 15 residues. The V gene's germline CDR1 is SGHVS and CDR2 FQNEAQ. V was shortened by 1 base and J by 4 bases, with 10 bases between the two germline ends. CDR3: CASSLGGAVNEKLFF. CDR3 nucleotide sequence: TGTGCCAGCAGCTTAGGCGGAGCGGTTAATGAAAAACTGTTTTTT. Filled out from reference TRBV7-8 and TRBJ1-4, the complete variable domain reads GAGVSQSPRYKVAKRGQDVALRCDPISGHVSLFWYQQALGQGPEFLTYFQNEAQLDKSGLPSDRFFAERPEGSVSTLKIQRTQQEDSAVYLCASSLGGAVNEKLFFGSGTQLSVL.

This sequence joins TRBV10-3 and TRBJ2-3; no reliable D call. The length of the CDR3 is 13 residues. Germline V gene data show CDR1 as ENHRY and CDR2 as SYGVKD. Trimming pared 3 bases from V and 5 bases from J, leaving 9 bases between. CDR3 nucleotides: TGTGCCATCAGTGACGGGTTAGGAGATACGCAGTATTTT. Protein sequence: CAISDGLGDTQYF.

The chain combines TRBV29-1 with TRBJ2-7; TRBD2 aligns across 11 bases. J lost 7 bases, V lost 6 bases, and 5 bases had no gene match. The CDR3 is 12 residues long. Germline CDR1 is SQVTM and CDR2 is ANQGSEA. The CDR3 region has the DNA TGCAGCGTCGGACTAGCGGGCCTGGAGCAGTACTTC. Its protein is CSVGLAGLEQYF.

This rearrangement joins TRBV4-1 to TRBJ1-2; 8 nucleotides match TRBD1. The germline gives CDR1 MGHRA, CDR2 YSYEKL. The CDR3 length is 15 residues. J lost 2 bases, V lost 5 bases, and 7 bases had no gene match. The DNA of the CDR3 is TGCGCCAGCAGCGTACACGGGACAGGAAACTATGGCTACACCTTC. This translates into CASSVHGTGNYGYTF.

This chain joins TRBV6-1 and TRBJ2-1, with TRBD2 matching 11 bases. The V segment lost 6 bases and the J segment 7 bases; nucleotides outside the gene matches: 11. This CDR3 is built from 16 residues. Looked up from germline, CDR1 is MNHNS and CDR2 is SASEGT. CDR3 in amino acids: CASSSPSGGKRNEQFF. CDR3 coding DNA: TGTGCCAGCAGCAGCCCTAGCGGGGGGAAGAGGAATGAGCAGTTCTTC.

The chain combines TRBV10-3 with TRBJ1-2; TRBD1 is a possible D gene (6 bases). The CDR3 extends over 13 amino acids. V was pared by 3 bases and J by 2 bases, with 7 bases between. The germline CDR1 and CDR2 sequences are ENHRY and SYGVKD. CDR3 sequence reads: CAISETGNYGYTF. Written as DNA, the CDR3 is TGTGCCATCAGTGAAACAGGGAACTATGGCTACACCTTC.

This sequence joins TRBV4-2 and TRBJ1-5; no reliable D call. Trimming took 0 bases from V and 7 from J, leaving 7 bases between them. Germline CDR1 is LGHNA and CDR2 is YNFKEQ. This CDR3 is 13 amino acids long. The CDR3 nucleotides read TGTGCCAGCAGCCAAGATCTAAAACAGCCCCAGCATTTT. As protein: CASSQDLKQPQHF.

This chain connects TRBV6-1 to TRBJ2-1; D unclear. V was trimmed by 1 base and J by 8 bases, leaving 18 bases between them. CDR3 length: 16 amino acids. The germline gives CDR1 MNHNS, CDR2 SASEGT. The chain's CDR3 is CASSEDPRLQRDEQFF. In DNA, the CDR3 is TGTGCCAGCAGTGAAGACCCCCGACTTCAACGGGATGAGCAGTTCTTC.

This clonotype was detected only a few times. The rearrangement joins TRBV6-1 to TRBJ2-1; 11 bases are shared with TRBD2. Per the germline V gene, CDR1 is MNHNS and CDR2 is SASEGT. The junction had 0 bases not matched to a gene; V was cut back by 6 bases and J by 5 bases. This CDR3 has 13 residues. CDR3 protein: CASRLAGDNEQFF. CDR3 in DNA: TGTGCCAGCAGACTAGCGGGGGACAATGAGCAGTTCTTC.

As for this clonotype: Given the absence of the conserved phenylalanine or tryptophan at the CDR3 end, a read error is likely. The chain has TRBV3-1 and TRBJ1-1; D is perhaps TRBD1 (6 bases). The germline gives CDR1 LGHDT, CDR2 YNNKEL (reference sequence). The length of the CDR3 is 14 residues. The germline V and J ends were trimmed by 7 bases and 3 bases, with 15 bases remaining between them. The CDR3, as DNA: TGTGCCAGCAAATCGGGGGGCAGAGACACTGAAGCTTTCATT. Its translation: CASKSGGRDTEAFI.

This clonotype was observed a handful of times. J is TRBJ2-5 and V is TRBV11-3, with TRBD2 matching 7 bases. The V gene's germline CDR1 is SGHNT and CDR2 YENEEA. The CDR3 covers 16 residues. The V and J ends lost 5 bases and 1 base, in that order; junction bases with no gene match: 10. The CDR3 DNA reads TGTGCCAGCAGCCCGGGTTACCAGCGGGGCCAAGAGACCCAGTACTTC. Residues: CASSPGYQRGQETQYF. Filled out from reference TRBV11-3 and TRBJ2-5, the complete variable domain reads EAGVVQSPRYKIIEKKQPVAFWCNPISGHNTLYWYLQNLGQGPELLIRYENEEAVDDSQLPKDRFSAERLKGVDSTLKIQPAELGDSAVYLCASSPGYQRGQETQYFGPGTRLLVL.

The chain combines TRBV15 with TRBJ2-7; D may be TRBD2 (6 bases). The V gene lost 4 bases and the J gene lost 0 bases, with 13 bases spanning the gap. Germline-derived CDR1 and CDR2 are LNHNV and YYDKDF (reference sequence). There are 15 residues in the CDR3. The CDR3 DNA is TGTGCCACCAGCACCTCGGCGGGGAGCTCCTACGAGCAGTACTTC. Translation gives CATSTSAGSSYEQYF.

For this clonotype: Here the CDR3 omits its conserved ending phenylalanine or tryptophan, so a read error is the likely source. CDR3 bases: TGTGCCAGTAGTAGGACAGGGCAAGTGTCCTACAATGAGCAGTTCTTG. This encodes CASSRTGQVSYNEQFL. The chain recombines TRBV19 with TRBJ2-1, with TRBD1 identical over 8 bases. CDR3 length: 16 residues. The J segment lost 1 base and the V segment lost 4 bases, leaving 6 bases of the junction unmatched. Germline lookup yields CDR1 LNHDA and CDR2 SQIVND (reference sequence).

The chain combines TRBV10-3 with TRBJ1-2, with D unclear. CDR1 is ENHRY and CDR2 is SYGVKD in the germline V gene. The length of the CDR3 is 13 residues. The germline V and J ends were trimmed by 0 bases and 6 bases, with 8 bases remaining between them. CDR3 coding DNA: TGTGCCATCAGTGAGTCTCCGGGTGATGGCTACACCTTC. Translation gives CAISESPGDGYTF.

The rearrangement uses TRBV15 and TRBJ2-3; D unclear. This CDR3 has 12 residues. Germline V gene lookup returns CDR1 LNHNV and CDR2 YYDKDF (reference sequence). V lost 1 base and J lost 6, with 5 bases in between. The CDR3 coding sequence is TGTGCCACCAGCAGAGGGATGGATACGCAGTATTTT. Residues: CATSRGMDTQYF.

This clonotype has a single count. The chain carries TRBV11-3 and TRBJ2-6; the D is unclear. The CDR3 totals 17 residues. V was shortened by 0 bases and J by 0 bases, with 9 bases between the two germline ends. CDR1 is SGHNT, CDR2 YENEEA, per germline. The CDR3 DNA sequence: TGTGCCAGCAGCTTAGATGCTGTTAGCTCTGGGGCCAACGTCCTGACTTTC. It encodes CASSLDAVSSGANVLTF.

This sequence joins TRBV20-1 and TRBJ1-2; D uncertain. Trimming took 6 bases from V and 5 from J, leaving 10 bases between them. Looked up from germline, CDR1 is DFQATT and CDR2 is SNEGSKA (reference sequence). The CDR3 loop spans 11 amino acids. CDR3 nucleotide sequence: TGCAGTGCCCACCTGAGTTATGGCTACACCTTC. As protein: CSAHLSYGYTF.

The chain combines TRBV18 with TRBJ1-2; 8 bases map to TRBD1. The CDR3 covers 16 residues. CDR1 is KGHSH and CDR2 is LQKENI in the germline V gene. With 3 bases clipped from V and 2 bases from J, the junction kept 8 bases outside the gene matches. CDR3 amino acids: CASSPALGTGNYGYTF. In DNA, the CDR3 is TGTGCCAGCTCACCCGCTTTAGGGACAGGCAACTATGGCTACACCTTC.

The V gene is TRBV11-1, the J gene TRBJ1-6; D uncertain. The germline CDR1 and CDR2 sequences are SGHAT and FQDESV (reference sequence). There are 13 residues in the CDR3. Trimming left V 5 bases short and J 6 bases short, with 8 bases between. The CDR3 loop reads CASSDRINSPLHF. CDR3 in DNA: TGTGCCAGCAGCGACCGTATTAATTCACCCCTCCACTTT.

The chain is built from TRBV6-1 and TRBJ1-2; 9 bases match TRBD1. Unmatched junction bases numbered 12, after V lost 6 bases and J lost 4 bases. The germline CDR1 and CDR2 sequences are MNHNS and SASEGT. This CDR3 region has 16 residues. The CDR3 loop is CASRKPNRGPSYGYTF. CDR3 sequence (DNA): TGTGCCAGCAGGAAACCCAACAGGGGGCCTAGCTATGGCTACACCTTC.

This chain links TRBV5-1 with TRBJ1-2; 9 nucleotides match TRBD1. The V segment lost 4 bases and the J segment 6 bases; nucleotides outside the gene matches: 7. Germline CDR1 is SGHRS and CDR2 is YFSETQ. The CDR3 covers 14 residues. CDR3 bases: TGCGCCAGCAGCCCACAGGGGGCCCCAGATGGCTACACCTTC. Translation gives CASSPQGAPDGYTF. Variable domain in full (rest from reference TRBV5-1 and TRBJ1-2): KAGVTQTPRYLIKTRGQQVTLSCSPISGHRSVSWYQQTPGQGLQFLFEYFSETQRNKGNFPGRFSGRQFSNSRSEMNVSTLELGDSALYLCASSPQGAPDGYTFGSGTRLTVV.